Each of the 30 T cell receptor beta chains below was sequenced from the same sample in a study of blood T cells in healthy people across ages. Primed by a sample-barcoded 5' primer and a J-beta primer mix, a second PCR proceeded for roughly 7 to 11 cycles. TCRdb fed the 5' RACE reads into MiXCR, producing one record per CDR3 protein. Of some 640,000 distinct CDR3 sequences in the sample, roughly 31% were seen once. The specimen sequenced was blood. The receptors here all came from a woman of 80 years or more in good health.

This clonotype came up many times. V usage is TRBV20-1 and J usage is TRBJ2-3; weak D call: TRBD2 (5 bases). The CDR3 extends over 13 amino acids. Trimming removed 0 bases from V and 4 bases from J, with 8 bases in between. From germline, CDR1 is DFQATT and CDR2 SNEGSKA (reference sequence). The CDR3 protein is CSARDGVADTQYF. CDR3 nucleotide sequence: TGCAGTGCTAGAGACGGGGTCGCAGATACGCAGTATTTT.

Of note for this clonotype: Since the CDR3 does not end with the conserved phenylalanine or tryptophan, this likely comes from a read error. The chain combines TRBV18 with TRBJ1-6; no clear D. The germline V and J ends were trimmed by 1 base and 9 bases, with 7 bases remaining between them. The CDR3 length is 13 residues. Germline lookup yields CDR1 KGHSH and CDR2 LQKENI. CDR3: CASSPRASSPLHL. Here the CDR3 DNA reads TGTGCCAGCTCACCACGGGCAAGTTCACCCCTCCACTTG.

This clonotype was counted many times. CDR3 sequence (DNA): TGCAGCGTTGGGACAGGGAGGACTAACTATGGCTACACCTTC. Translating it yields CSVGTGRTNYGYTF. The chain recombines TRBV29-1 with TRBJ1-2; TRBD1 matches at 8 bases. V was pared by 4 bases and J by 0 bases, with 4 bases of the junction left unmatched. The germline V gene encodes CDR1 SQVTM and CDR2 ANQGSEA. The CDR3 spans 14 residues.

V gene TRBV29-1 combines with J gene TRBJ2-7; 7 bases align to TRBD1. This CDR3 has 11 residues. The trim removed 6 bases at V and 10 bases at J, leaving 9 bases unmatched. Germline CDR1 is SQVTM and CDR2 is ANQGSEA. For the CDR3, the DNA is TGCAGCGTGGGGGACAGAAACGTTCAGTACGTC. This gives the protein CSVGDRNVQYV.

This clonotype occurred many times. This chain joins TRBV7-9 and TRBJ2-7; D could derive from TRBD1 or TRBD2 (5 bases each). The CDR3 has 15 amino acids. Germline V gives CDR1 SEHNR, CDR2 FQNEAQ (reference sequence). Deletions cut 1 base from V and 5 bases from J, with 15 bases between. This chain's CDR3 is CASSLGGAYLDEQYF. CDR3 sequence (DNA): TGTGCCAGCAGCTTAGGAGGGGCCTATTTGGACGAGCAGTACTTC.

Comments on this clonotype: The conserved phenylalanine or tryptophan is not found at the CDR3 terminus, so this likely reflects a read error. The chain carries TRBV7-2 and TRBJ2-3; D is possibly TRBD2 (5 bases). The germline gives CDR1 SGHTA, CDR2 FQGNSA. V shed 6 bases and J shed 4 bases, with 14 bases lying between them. The CDR3 is made up of 14 amino acids. The CDR3 loop is CASRPWSGADTQYV. The CDR3 nucleotides are TGTGCCAGCAGACCCTGGTCCGGGGCAGATACGCAGTATGTT.

This clonotype was found many times. The genes are TRBV4-2 and TRBJ1-4, with 8 bases matching TRBD1. CDR1 and CDR2 from the germline V gene are LGHNA and YNFKEQ. With 5 bases clipped from V and 7 bases from J, the junction kept 9 bases outside the gene matches. CDR3 size: 15 residues. The CDR3 spells CASSEAQGEGEKLFF. The DNA for the CDR3 is TGTGCCAGCAGCGAGGCACAGGGGGAGGGTGAAAAACTGTTTTTT.

This clonotype was recorded a few times. The chain has TRBV20-1 and TRBJ1-6, with 7 bases that match TRBD1. There are 16 residues in the CDR3. The trim removed 1 base at V and 3 bases at J, leaving 6 bases unmatched. Per germline, CDR1 DFQATT and CDR2 SNEGSKA (reference sequence). The CDR3 sequence: CSARAPGQIYNSPLHF. CDR3 DNA: TGCAGTGCTAGAGCGCCGGGACAGATCTATAATTCACCCCTCCACTTT.

This clonotype was seen many times. The chain combines TRBV20-1 with TRBJ1-5; a possible D gene is TRBD1 (5 bases). Looked up from germline, CDR1 is DFQATT and CDR2 is SNEGSKA (reference sequence). The ends were cut back, 0 bases at V and 1 base at J, with 22 bases in the middle. The CDR3 extends over 19 amino acids. The CDR3 DNA is TGCAGTGCTAGAGATACCGCCAGGGACGCCGGTCGGAGCAATCAGCCCCAGCATTTT. Its translation: CSARDTARDAGRSNQPQHF.

This clonotype appeared a few times. The genes are TRBV9 and TRBJ1-1; TRBD1 agrees at 7 bases. Germline loops: CDR1 SGDLS, CDR2 YYNGEE. Trimming removed 0 bases from V and 2 bases from J; junction bases left unmatched: 7. The CDR3 has 16 amino acids. CDR3 sequence: CASSVGQGGTNTEAFF. The DNA for the CDR3 is TGTGCCAGCAGCGTAGGGCAGGGGGGGACCAACACTGAAGCTTTCTTT.

This clonotype has at least ten counts. The chain recombines TRBV7-2 with TRBJ2-7, with unresolved D. The V gene lost 1 base and the J gene lost 7 bases, with 11 bases spanning the gap. The CDR3 is 13 amino acids. Germline V lookup: CDR1 SGHTA, CDR2 FQGNSA. CDR3 sequence (DNA): TGTGCCAGCAGCTTAGGTGGGTTTCTGGAGCAGTACTTC. Protein: CASSLGGFLEQYF. Filled out from reference TRBV7-2 and TRBJ2-7, the complete variable domain reads GAGVSQSPSNKVTEKGKDVELRCDPISGHTALYWYRQSLGQGLEFLIYFQGNSAPDKSGLPSDRFSAERTGGSVSTLTIQRTQQEDSAVYLCASSLGGFLEQYFGPGTRLTVT.

This clonotype was counted only a few times. The rearrangement joins TRBV21-1 to TRBJ1-2. TRBV21-1 is flagged as a pseudogene. The CDR3 totals 14 residues. This CDR3 reads CASSSGQGGDGYTF. The CDR3 bases are TGTGCCAGCAGCAGCGGGCAGGGAGGGGATGGCTACACCTTC.

This clonotype was seen only a few times. Just one base apart from a much larger clone, this may be a read error. The V gene is TRBV3-1, the J gene TRBJ2-1; no definite D call. V was shortened by 5 bases and J by 10 bases, with 9 bases between the two germline ends. CDR1 and CDR2 (germline): LGHDT, YNNKEL (reference sequence). There are 11 residues in the CDR3. The DNA of the CDR3 is TGTGCCAGCAGCTTCTTATACGAGCAGTTCTTC. It is translated as CASSFLYEQFF.

The chain links TRBV5-1 to TRBJ1-1; no reliable D call. In germline, CDR1 is SGHRS, CDR2 YFSETQ. CDR3 length: 13 residues. V was clipped by 0 bases and J by 8 bases, with 11 bases between them. CDR3 residues: CASSLEVSAEAFF. Here the CDR3 DNA reads TGCGCCAGCAGCTTGGAAGTCTCCGCCGAAGCTTTCTTT.

This clonotype was counted ten times or more. The rearrangement links TRBV7-9 to TRBJ1-1; D perhaps matches TRBD1 (5 bases). From germline, CDR1 is SEHNR and CDR2 FQNEAQ (reference sequence). The V end was cut by 5 bases, the J end by 11 bases, with 18 bases between. The CDR3 sequence is 13 residues long. The CDR3 DNA reads as TGTGCCAGCAGCCCCAGAGGGCAGGGATCGGCTTTCTTT. As protein: CASSPRGQGSAFF.

With respect to this clonotype: One base away lies a much larger clone, so this may be a sequencing read error. The CDR3: CTSGRSGDYTDTQYF. The DNA of the CDR3 is TGTACTAGTGGCCGAAGCGGGGACTACACAGATACGCAGTATTTT. This sequence joins TRBV12-5 and TRBJ2-3; 7 positions agree with TRBD2. Per germline, CDR1 LGHNT and CDR2 FRNRAP. The CDR3 contains 15 residues.

This clonotype occurred a few times. With a much larger clone just one base away, this may be a read error. The gene calls are TRBV15 and TRBJ2-1; tentatively, D is TRBD2 (7 bases). The CDR3 sequence is 15 residues long. Trimming shortened V by 6 bases and J by 3 bases, and 15 bases separated the two germline ends. From germline, CDR1 is LNHNV and CDR2 YYDKDF (reference sequence). The CDR3 DNA sequence: TGTGCCACCAGGGGAAGGGGGGGCGGCTACAATGAGCAGTTCTTC. Translating it yields CATRGRGGGYNEQFF.

This clonotype was seen ten or more times. The V and J genes are TRBV20-1 and TRBJ2-1; D may correspond to TRBD1 or TRBD2 (5 bases each). The germline V gene has CDR1 DFQATT and CDR2 SNEGSKA (reference sequence). Trimming shortened V by 0 bases and J by 3 bases, and 24 bases separated the two germline ends. This CDR3 contains 19 residues. This CDR3 is CSARDTGKDGTEFYNEQFF. In DNA, the CDR3 is TGCAGTGCTAGAGATACGGGGAAGGACGGGACCGAGTTCTACAATGAGCAGTTCTTC.

This clonotype occurred many times. This chain links TRBV4-1 with TRBJ2-5, with 14 positions matching TRBD2. The CDR3 runs 18 residues. The V gene end was trimmed by 3 bases and the J gene end by 0 bases; junction bases not matched to a gene: 6. The V gene's germline CDR1 is MGHRA and CDR2 YSYEKL. CDR3 protein: CASSQSGTSGGYQETQYF. For the CDR3, the DNA is TGCGCCAGCAGCCAGTCCGGGACTAGCGGGGGCTACCAAGAGACCCAGTACTTC.

This clonotype was detected many times. It may be a read error: a sequence one base away is much more abundant. The J gene is TRBJ2-5, the V gene TRBV4-3; D tentatively fits TRBD1 or TRBD2 (7 bases each). V lost 4 bases and J 11 bases, leaving 23 bases between the germline ends. The CDR3 covers 15 residues. Germline loops: CDR1 LGHNA, CDR2 YSLEER. As DNA, the CDR3 is TGCGCCAGCAGCCGATACGGGGAGGGGGCGAATGAGCAGTACTTC. This translates into CASSRYGEGANEQYF.

This clonotype was seen a single time. The V and J genes are TRBV20-1 and TRBJ2-3; 7 bases are a match to TRBD2. This CDR3 comprises 13 residues. V lost 6 bases and J lost 6; bases outside the gene matches: 9. CDR1 and CDR2 from the germline V gene are DFQATT and SNEGSKA (reference sequence). The DNA of the CDR3 is TGCAGTGCCAGGGACTATCGCGTGGATACGCAGTATTTT. This translates into CSARDYRVDTQYF.

This clonotype was detected a few times. This sequence may be a read error, since a much larger clone differs from it by one base. This chain links TRBV4-3 with TRBJ2-3; D gene uncertain. There are 13 residues in the CDR3. Germline-derived CDR1 and CDR2 are LGHNA and YSLEER. CDR3 region: CAGSRQATDTQYF. Written as DNA, the CDR3 is TGCGCCGGCAGCAGACAAGCCACAGATACGCAGTATTTT.

This clonotype showed up many times. The chain joins TRBV12-3 or TRBV12-4 to TRBJ2-7, with 8 bases identical to TRBD1. The J segment lost 2 bases and the V segment lost 6 bases, leaving 9 bases of the junction unmatched. The CDR3 spans 15 residues. CDR3 protein: CASSPRQGRAYEQYF. As DNA, the CDR3 is TGTGCCAGCAGCCCTAGACAGGGGCGCGCCTACGAGCAGTACTTC.

CDR3 in amino acids: CASSFGRPGANVLTF. DNA of the CDR3: TGTGCCAGCAGTTTTGGGAGGCCTGGGGCCAACGTCCTGACTTTC. The V and J genes are TRBV12-3 or TRBV12-4 and TRBJ2-6, with D perhaps TRBD2 (6 bases). Trimming took off 3 bases at V and 2 bases at J, with 8 bases between the two ends. The CDR3 sequence is 15 residues long.

Details on this clonotype: A much more abundant neighbour one base away suggests this may be a read error. The chain couples TRBV6-5 to TRBJ1-4; maybe TRBD1 (5 bases). The germline V gene has CDR1 MNHEY and CDR2 SVGAGI. The V and J ends lost 8 bases and 4 bases respectively, with 17 bases between them. The CDR3 is made up of 15 amino acids. CDR3 in DNA: TGTGCCAGCGGGGCGGGAGCGGGATTTAATGAAAAACTGTTTTTT. It encodes CASGAGAGFNEKLFF.

The chain joins TRBV7-6 to TRBJ2-5, with TRBD1 matching over 7 bases. The better agreement between TRBJ2-7 and the DNA end casts doubt on the J call. The CDR3 is made up of 15 amino acids. Germline CDR1 and CDR2: SGHVS and FNYEAQ. DNA for the CDR3: TGTGCCAGCAGCCAAGGGGGCTTGCGAGACTACGAGCAGTACTTC. Translated, it gives CASSQGGLRDYEQYF.

This clonotype was seen more than once but under ten times. The chain combines TRBV2 with TRBJ1-4; no reliable D call. CDR1 and CDR2 (germline): SNHLY, FYNNEI. The CDR3 contains 14 residues. Trimming cost V 6 bases and J 4 bases, with 12 bases left between them. As DNA, the CDR3 is TGTGCCAGCAGCCCAAGACAACTTAATGAAAAACTGTTTTTT. Translated: CASSPRQLNEKLFF.

This clonotype was picked up many times. The chain carries TRBV7-2 and TRBJ2-1, with 8 bases identical to TRBD2. The CDR3 consists of 14 residues. With V trimmed by 5 bases and J by 8 bases, 8 bases remained unmatched. Germline values: CDR1 SGHTA, CDR2 FQGNSA. The CDR3 spells CASSLDGSGDEQFF. CDR3 sequence (DNA): TGTGCCAGCAGCCTAGACGGTAGCGGGGATGAGCAGTTCTTC.

The gene calls are TRBV6-1 and TRBJ2-1; 12 bases match TRBD1. Germline assignment: CDR1 MNHNS and CDR2 SASEGT. The CDR3 length is 15 residues. V trimming: 3 bases; J trimming: 8 bases; junction bases outside the gene matches: 5. The CDR3 here is CASSEWGQGAHEQFF. DNA of the CDR3: TGTGCCAGCAGTGAGTGGGGACAGGGGGCGCATGAGCAGTTCTTC.

This clonotype has ten or more counts. The CDR3 spells CASSAARSYEQYF. The CDR3 coding sequence is TGTGCCAGCAGTGCTGCTAGATCTTACGAGCAGTACTTC. The chain links TRBV2 to TRBJ2-7; D gene unclear. The V gene lost 4 bases and the J gene lost 4 bases, with 11 bases spanning the gap. The germline CDR1 and CDR2 sequences are SNHLY and FYNNEI. The CDR3 totals 13 residues. Full variable domain (outside the CDR3, taken from reference TRBV2 and TRBJ2-7): EPEVTQTPSHQVTQMGQEVILRCVPISNHLYFYWYRQILGQKVEFLVSFYNNEISEKSEIFDDQFSVERPDGSNFTLKIRSTKLEDSAMYFCASSAARSYEQYFGPGTRLTVT.